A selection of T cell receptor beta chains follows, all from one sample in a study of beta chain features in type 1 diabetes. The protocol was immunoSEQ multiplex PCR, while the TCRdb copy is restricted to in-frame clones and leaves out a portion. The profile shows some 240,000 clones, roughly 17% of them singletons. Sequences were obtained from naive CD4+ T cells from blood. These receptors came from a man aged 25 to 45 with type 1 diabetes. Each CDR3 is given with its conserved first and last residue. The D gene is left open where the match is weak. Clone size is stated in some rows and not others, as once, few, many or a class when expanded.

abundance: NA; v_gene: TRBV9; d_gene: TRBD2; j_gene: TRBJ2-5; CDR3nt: TGTGCCAGCAGCGTAGGTGGTCTAGCGGTTGAAGAGACCCAGTACTTC; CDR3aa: CASSVGGLAVEETQYF
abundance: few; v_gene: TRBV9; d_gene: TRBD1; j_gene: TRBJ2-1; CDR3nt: TGTGCCAGCCGAAGGACAGGAACGGATTACAATGAGCAGTTCTTC; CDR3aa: CASRRTGTDYNEQFF
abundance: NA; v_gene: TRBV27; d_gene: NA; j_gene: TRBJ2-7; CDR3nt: TGTGCCAGCAGTTTATCCGTGGACAGCCAAGCCCTCTACGAGCAGTACTTC; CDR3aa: CASSLSVDSQALYEQYF
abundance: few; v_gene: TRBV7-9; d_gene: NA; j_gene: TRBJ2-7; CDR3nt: TGTGCCAGCAGCTCCGGATTCTACGAGCAGTACTTC; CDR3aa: CASSSGFYEQYF
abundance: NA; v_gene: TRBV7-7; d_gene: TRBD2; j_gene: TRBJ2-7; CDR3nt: TGTGCTAGCAGCTTACGAGGCGGGAGTATCTACGAGCAGTACTTC; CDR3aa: CASSLRGGSIYEQYF
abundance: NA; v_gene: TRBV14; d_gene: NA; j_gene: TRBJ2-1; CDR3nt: TGTGCCAGCAGCCAACCGGGACAGCAGTTCTTC; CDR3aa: CASSQPGQQFF
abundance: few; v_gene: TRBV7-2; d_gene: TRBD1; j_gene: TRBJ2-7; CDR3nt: TGTGCCAGCAGTCCCGGACAGGGAGCCTACGAGCAGTACTTC; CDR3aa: CASSPGQGAYEQYF
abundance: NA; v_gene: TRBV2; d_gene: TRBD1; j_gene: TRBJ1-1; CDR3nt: TGTGCCAGCAGTGAAAGCGGACAGGCATACACTGAAGCTTTCTTT; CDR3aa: CASSESGQAYTEAFF
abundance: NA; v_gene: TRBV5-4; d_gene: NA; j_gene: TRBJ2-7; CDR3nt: TGTGCCAGCAGCCAACAGACAGGCCGCTACGAGCAGTACTTC; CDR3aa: CASSQQTGRYEQYF
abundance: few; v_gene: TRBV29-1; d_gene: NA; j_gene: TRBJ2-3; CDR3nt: TGCAGCGTTCGTCTACAGAGTAGCACAGATACGCAGTATTTT; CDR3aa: CSVRLQSSTDTQYF
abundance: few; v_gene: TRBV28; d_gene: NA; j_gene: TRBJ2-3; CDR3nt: TGTGCCAGCTTTACTAGCAAGAGTAAAGATACGCAGTATTTT; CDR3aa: CASFTSKSKDTQYF
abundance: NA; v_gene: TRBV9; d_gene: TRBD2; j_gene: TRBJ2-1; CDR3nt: TGTGCCAGCAGCGTAGTCGCTAGCGGCCGGGGAACGTTCTTC; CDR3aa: CASSVVASGRGTFF
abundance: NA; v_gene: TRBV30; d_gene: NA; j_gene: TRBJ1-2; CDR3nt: TGTGCCTGGAGTGTAGGGTTCGGCTACACCTTC; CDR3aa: CAWSVGFGYTF
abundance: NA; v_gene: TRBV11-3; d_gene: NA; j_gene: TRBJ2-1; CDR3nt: TGTGCCAGCAGCGCCTACAATGAGCAGTTCTTC; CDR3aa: CASSAYNEQFF
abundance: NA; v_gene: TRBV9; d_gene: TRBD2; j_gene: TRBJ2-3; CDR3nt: TGTGCCAGCAGCGTAGGGGTGACTAGCTGGAGAGAAGCAGATACGCAGTATTTT; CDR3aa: CASSVGVTSWREADTQYF
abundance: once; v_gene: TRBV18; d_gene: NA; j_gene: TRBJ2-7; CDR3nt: TGTGCCAGCTCACCACGCTCAGAGTTGGGTTTCGAGCAGTACTTC; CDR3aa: CASSPRSELGFEQYF
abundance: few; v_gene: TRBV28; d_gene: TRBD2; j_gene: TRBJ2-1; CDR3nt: TGTGCCAGCGGAACTAGCGGGAGGGCACGCAATGAGCAGTTCTTC; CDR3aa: CASGTSGRARNEQFF
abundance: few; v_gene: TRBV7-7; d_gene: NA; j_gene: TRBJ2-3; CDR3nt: TGTGCCAGCAGCCAAACAACAGGCACAGATACGCAGTATTTT; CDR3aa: CASSQTTGTDTQYF
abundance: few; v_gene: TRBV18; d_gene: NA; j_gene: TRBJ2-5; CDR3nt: TGTGCCAGCTCACCCCTGGGGGGACAAGAGACCCAGTACTTC; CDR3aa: CASSPLGGQETQYF
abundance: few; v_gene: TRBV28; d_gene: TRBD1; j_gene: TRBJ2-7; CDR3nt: TGTGCCAGCAGTACACAGGGGCGGTGGGAGCAGTACTTC; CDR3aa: CASSTQGRWEQYF
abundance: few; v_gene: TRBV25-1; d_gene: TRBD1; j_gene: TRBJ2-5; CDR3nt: TGTGCCAGCAGTGCCGGGACAGCCAAGCAAGAGACCCAGTACTTC; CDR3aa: CASSAGTAKQETQYF
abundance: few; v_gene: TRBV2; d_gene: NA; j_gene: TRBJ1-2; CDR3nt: TGTGCCAGCAGTGAAGGGGCAGCGACTAACTATGGCTACACCTTC; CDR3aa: CASSEGAATNYGYTF
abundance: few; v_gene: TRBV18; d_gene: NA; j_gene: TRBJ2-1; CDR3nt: TGTGCCAGCTCACCAGGGCAGGGGACATACAATGAGCAGTTCTTC; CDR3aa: CASSPGQGTYNEQFF
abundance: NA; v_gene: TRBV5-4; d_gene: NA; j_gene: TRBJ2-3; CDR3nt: TGTGCCAGCACCCGCACGGGTCTCGATACGCAGTATTTT; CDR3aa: CASTRTGLDTQYF
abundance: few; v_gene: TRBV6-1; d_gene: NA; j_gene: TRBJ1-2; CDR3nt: TGTGCCAGCAGTGAAATCGCAGATGGCTACACCTTC; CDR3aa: CASSEIADGYTF
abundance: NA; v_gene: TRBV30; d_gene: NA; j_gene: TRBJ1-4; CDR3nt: TGTGCCTGGAGTGGAATAACTAATGAAAAACTGTTTTTT; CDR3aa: CAWSGITNEKLFF
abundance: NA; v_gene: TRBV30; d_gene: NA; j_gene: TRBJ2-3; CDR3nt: TGTGCCTGGAGTAATGCGGGCGCAGATACGCAGTATTTT; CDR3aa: CAWSNAGADTQYF
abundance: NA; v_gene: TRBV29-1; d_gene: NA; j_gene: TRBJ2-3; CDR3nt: TGCAGCGTTTACTCATCTCCACGTTCTAGCACAGATACGCAGTATTTT; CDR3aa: CSVYSSPRSSTDTQYF
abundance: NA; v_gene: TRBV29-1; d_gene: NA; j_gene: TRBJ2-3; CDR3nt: TGCAGCGTTGACGGCGCCAGCGACACAGATACGCAGTATTTT; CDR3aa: CSVDGASDTDTQYF
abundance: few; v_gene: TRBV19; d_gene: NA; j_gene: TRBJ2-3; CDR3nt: TGTGCCAGTAGTACAGCGGTTGGGCGGGATACGCAGTATTTT; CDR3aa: CASSTAVGRDTQYF
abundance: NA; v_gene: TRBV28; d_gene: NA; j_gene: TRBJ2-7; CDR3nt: TGTGCCAGCAGTCACTCCCTTGCCGAGTCCGGCGAGCAGTACTTC; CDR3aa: CASSHSLAESGEQYF
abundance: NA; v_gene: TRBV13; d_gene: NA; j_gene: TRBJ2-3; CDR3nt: TGTGCCAGCAGCTTAGAGGGGGGTCAAGGACGGCGTTCGCAGTATTTT; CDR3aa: CASSLEGGQGRRSQYF
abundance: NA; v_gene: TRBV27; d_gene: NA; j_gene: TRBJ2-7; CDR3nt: TGTGCCAGCAGCCCGACGGTCACGCGGGACGAGCAGTACTTC; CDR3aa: CASSPTVTRDEQYF
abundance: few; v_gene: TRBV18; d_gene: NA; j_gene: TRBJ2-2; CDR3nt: TGTGCCAGCTCACCATCGGACACCGGGGAGCTGTTTTTT; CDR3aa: CASSPSDTGELFF
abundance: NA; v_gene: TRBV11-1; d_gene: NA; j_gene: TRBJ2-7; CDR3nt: TGTGCCAGCAGCTCATCGACAGGAGAGGGCGAGCAGTACTTC; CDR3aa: CASSSSTGEGEQYF
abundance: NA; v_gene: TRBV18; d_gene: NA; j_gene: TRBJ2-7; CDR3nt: TGTGCCAGCTCATCACAGGAAAAGGAGCAGTACTTC; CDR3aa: CASSSQEKEQYF
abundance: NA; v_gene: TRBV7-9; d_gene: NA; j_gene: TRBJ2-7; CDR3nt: TGTGCCAGCAGCTTGGGCAGATCCTACGAGCAGTACTTC; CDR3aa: CASSLGRSYEQYF
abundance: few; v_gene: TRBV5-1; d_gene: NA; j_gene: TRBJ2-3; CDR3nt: TGCGCCAGCAGCAAGGAAACAGATACGCAGTATTTT; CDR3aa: CASSKETDTQYF
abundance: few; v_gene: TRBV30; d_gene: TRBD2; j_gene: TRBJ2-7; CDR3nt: TGTGCCTGGAGTGCCAACCAGCGGGGCGAGCAGTACTTC; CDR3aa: CAWSANQRGEQYF
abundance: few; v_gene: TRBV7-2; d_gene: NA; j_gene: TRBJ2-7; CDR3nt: TGTGCCAGCAGCTACCGCAGGGCAGGGTACTACGAGCAGTACTTC; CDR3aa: CASSYRRAGYYEQYF
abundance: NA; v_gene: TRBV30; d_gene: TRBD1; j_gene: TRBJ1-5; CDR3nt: TGTGCCTGGAGGGGCGCGGGACAGGCCTATCAGCCCCAGCATTTT; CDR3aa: CAWRGAGQAYQPQHF
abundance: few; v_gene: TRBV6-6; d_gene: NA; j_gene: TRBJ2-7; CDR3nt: TGTGCCAGCAGTTCCCCCACCAGCTACGAGCAGTACTTC; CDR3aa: CASSSPTSYEQYF
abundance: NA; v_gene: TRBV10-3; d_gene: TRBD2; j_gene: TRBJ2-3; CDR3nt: TGTGCCATCATGACTAGCGGGAGTTCGCCAGATACGCAGTATTTT; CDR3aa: CAIMTSGSSPDTQYF